These T cell receptor beta chains were read from a single sample in a study of CD8 T cells in ankylosing spondylitis. TCRdb analysed the 5' RACE reads with MiXCR anew, one entry per CDR3 protein. The sample contains 150,000 to 200,000 distinct CDR3 sequences, around 16% of which appear only once. Sequenced: blood, either unsorted or a sorted T cell fraction (not recorded which). The receptors stem from a male donor with ankylosing spondylitis or in good health (not recorded which). Each CDR3 is given with its conserved first and last residue. The order of the fields is J gene, CDR3 length, D gene, clone size, V gene, CDR3 protein, CDR3 DNA. The D gene is left open where the match is weak. Some rows have no size entry. The others give once, few or many, or a class for an expanded clone.

TRBJ2-1	17	NA	many	TRBV28	CASRSRVLDSAGDEQFF	TGTGCCAGCAGGTCAAGGGTCCTGGACTCAGCGGGCGATGAGCAGTTCTTC
TRBJ1-1	15	TRBD1	few	TRBV6-1	CASSDPGQGDPEAFF	TGTGCCAGCAGTGACCCGGGACAGGGGGACCCTGAAGCTTTCTTT
TRBJ1-6	16	TRBD1	many	TRBV5-1	CASSLAWTGLGSPLHF	TGCGCCAGCAGCTTGGCTTGGACAGGACTTGGCTCACCCCTCCACTTT
TRBJ1-3	16	NA	few	TRBV28	CASTPTRASARNTIYF	TGTGCCAGCACTCCTACCCGGGCCAGCGCCCGAAACACCATATATTTT
TRBJ1-1	14	NA	many	TRBV28	CASSFPPMNTEAFF	TGTGCCAGCAGTTTTCCGCCCATGAACACTGAAGCTTTCTTT
TRBJ2-5	14	NA	many	TRBV27	CASSNGGPGETQYF	TGTGCCAGCAGTAATGGAGGGCCGGGAGAGACCCAGTACTTC
TRBJ1-5	16	NA	NA	TRBV18	CASSPPGSDSNQPQHF	TGTGCCAGCTCACCCCCGGGGTCCGATAGCAATCAGCCCCAGCATTTT
TRBJ2-1	14	TRBD2	many	TRBV20-1	CSAASSGSYNEQFF	TGCAGTGCTGCCTCTAGCGGGAGTTACAATGAGCAGTTCTTC
TRBJ2-7	14	NA	NA	TRBV2	CASSESTLSYEQYF	TGTGCCAGCAGTGAGTCAACACTCTCCTACGAGCAGTACTTC
TRBJ2-1	16	TRBD2	NA	TRBV7-9	CASSWGTSGVYNERFF	TGTGCCAGCAGCTGGGGGACTAGCGGAGTATACAATGAGCGGTTCTTC